This TCR beta chain stems from a study of PD-L1 blockade in urothelial cancer. In the study overall: Atezolizumab, begun by patients around 2014, was given at 1,200 mg intravenously every 3 weeks. Twenty-five of the 29 patients were men with bladder-origin urothelial cancer.

The ends were cut back, 3 bases at V and 8 bases at J, with 16 bases in the middle. The CDR3 has 14 amino acids. Per germline, CDR1 MGHDK and CDR2 SYGVNS. In its sample, this clone was seen once. The assay was immunoSEQ multiplex PCR, and TCRdb's table has in-frame clones only and misses some. In the table there are around 100,000 clones, roughly 84% of which are singletons. This specimen consisted of PBMCs, obtained around atezolizumab (anti-PD-L1) treatment. The V call is TRBV25-1, the J call TRBJ1-1, with D tentatively TRBD1 (6 bases). This TCR came from a man between 45 and 60 years old with urothelial cancer. CDR3 loop: CASSDQGHLREAFF. Written as DNA, the CDR3 is TGTGCCAGCAGTGACCAGGGACACTTGAGAGAAGCTTTCTTT.